A single sample gave rise to the 18 T cell receptor beta chains below, sequenced in a study of human T cells and chemical hapten exposure. As for time point: patch test 1, 2 weeks after DPC sensitization. Described treatment: therapeutic diphenylcyclopropenone sensitization with weekly scalp DPC. A single record per CDR3 protein comes from TCRdb applying MiXCR to the RACE reads. Here the sample spans over 85,000 distinct CDR3 sequences, roughly an eighth being singletons. Sequenced material: whole blood, taken in connection with sensitization to the hapten diphenylcyclopropenone (DPC). The receptors were sampled from a woman aged 40 to 50 with alopecia areata. Some clones in this sample may be carry-over from other donors' samples.

Here the CDR3 reads CASSSSDSNQPQHF. CDR3 in DNA: TGTGCCAGCAGTAGCAGCGATAGCAATCAGCCCCAGCATTTT. The rearrangement links TRBV6-6 to TRBJ1-5; no reliable D call. The CDR3 totals 14 residues. The germline CDR1 and CDR2 sequences are MNHNY and SVGAGI (reference sequence). The V end lost 5 bases, the J end lost 0 bases, and 8 bases lay between the germline ends.

In its sample, this clonotype was seen many times. This chain links TRBV9 with TRBJ2-7, with D possibly matching TRBD2 (6 bases). CDR3 size: 14 residues. Germline V gene data show CDR1 as SGDLS and CDR2 as YYNGEE. Trimming took 1 base from V and 2 from J, leaving 10 bases between them. CDR3 sequence (DNA): TGTGCCAGCAGCGTAACTAGCTCTACCTACGAGCAGTACTTC. Residues: CASSVTSSTYEQYF.

This clonotype was observed at least ten times. The CDR3 DNA reads TGCAGTGCTAGAGCGCGGCGCTCTGGGGCCAACGTCCTGACTTTC. It is translated as CSARARRSGANVLTF. V gene TRBV20-1 combines with J gene TRBJ2-6; D is undetermined. The CDR3 covers 15 residues. Trimming pared 1 base from V and 0 bases from J, leaving 7 bases between. Germline values: CDR1 DFQATT, CDR2 SNEGSKA (reference sequence).

This clonotype appeared a few times. The chain recombines TRBV6-2 or TRBV6-3 with TRBJ2-1; TRBD2 agrees at 10 bases. Trimming at V came to 6 bases and at J to 9 bases, leaving 2 bases not matched to a gene. The CDR3 has 12 amino acids. Germline CDR1 is MNHEY and CDR2 is SVGEGT. CDR3 sequence: CASRWTSGEQFF. CDR3 nucleotide sequence: TGTGCCAGCAGGTGGACTAGCGGTGAGCAGTTCTTC.

The V gene is TRBV12-3 or TRBV12-4, the J gene TRBJ1-1; D gene uncertain. V was cut by 3 bases and J by 4 bases, with 12 bases left in between. The CDR3 extends over 14 amino acids. CDR3 sequence: CASSFLAWGTEAFF. The CDR3 DNA follows: TGTGCCAGCAGTTTTCTAGCCTGGGGCACTGAAGCTTTCTTT.

This clonotype was recorded a few times. The V gene is TRBV20-1, the J gene TRBJ2-7, with D perhaps matching TRBD1 (6 bases). Per the germline V gene, CDR1 is DFQATT and CDR2 is SNEGSKA (reference sequence). The CDR3 spans 13 residues. Trimming removed 6 bases at V and 0 bases at J, with 12 bases between. The chain's CDR3 is CSATTGTSYEQYF. The CDR3 DNA reads TGCAGTGCAACAACAGGGACCTCCTACGAGCAGTACTTC.

The rearrangement uses TRBV20-1 and TRBJ2-3; 9 bases match TRBD1. CDR3 length equals 13 residues. Per the germline V gene, CDR1 is DFQATT and CDR2 is SNEGSKA (reference sequence). The ends lost 5 bases at V and 6 bases at J; junction bases unmatched: 6. CDR3 sequence (DNA): TGCAGTGCTGTGAGACAGGGGGTGGATACGCAGTATTTT. Its protein is CSAVRQGVDTQYF.

The V gene is TRBV20-1, the J gene TRBJ2-1, with 7 bases that match TRBD2. Germline V gives CDR1 DFQATT, CDR2 SNEGSKA (reference sequence). CDR3 length equals 16 residues. The V gene end was trimmed by 0 bases and the J gene end by 6 bases; junction bases not matched to a gene: 11. DNA for the CDR3: TGCAGTGCTAGAGATTTGGCGCGGGAGCTCTCCAATGAGCAGTTCTTC. Translation gives CSARDLARELSNEQFF.

This clonotype was seen only once. The rearrangement joins TRBV7-2 to TRBJ1-1; possibly TRBD1 for D (6 bases). V lost 6 bases and J 0 bases, leaving 14 bases between the germline ends. Germline assignment: CDR1 SGHTA and CDR2 FQGNSA. The CDR3 has 15 amino acids. CDR3 sequence: CASRLSGAMNTEAFF. DNA for the CDR3: TGTGCCAGCAGGTTATCGGGGGCGATGAACACTGAAGCTTTCTTT. Full variable domain (outside the CDR3, taken from reference TRBV7-2 and TRBJ1-1): GAGVSQSPSNKVTEKGKDVELRCDPISGHTALYWYRQSLGQGLEFLIYFQGNSAPDKSGLPSDRFSAERTGGSVSTLTIQRTQQEDSAVYLCASRLSGAMNTEAFFGQGTRLTVV.

The chain carries TRBV7-3 and TRBJ2-1; the match to TRBD2 covers 10 bases. The V gene's germline CDR1 is SGHTA and CDR2 FQGTGA. The V and J ends lost 5 bases and 0 bases, in that order; junction bases with no gene match: 7. CDR3 length: 17 residues. Here the CDR3 reads CASSPSRTSGSYNEQFF. CDR3 nucleotide sequence: TGTGCCAGCAGCCCCTCAAGGACTAGCGGCTCCTACAATGAGCAGTTCTTC.

Concerning this clonotype: A read error may account for a junction end that differs from germline. This chain connects TRBV7-7 to TRBJ2-7; 7 bases are a match to TRBD2. Germline V gives CDR1 SSHAT, CDR2 FNYEAQ (reference sequence). The CDR3 loop spans 17 amino acids. As DNA, the CDR3 is TGTGCTAGCAGCTTAGGTTCTGGAGCGGGACCCACCTACGAGCAGTACTTC. It specifies CASSLGSGAGPTYEQYF.

J is TRBJ2-1 and V is TRBV12-3 or TRBV12-4; D is tentatively TRBD1 or TRBD2 (6 bases each). The CDR3 loop spans 14 amino acids. V shed 5 bases and J shed 8 bases, with 16 bases lying between them. Here the CDR3 DNA reads TGTGCCAGCAGTCTCAGACTAGAGGGGGATGAGCAGTTCTTC. Translated: CASSLRLEGDEQFF.

The chain's CDR3 is CASSVGTVNTEAFF. CDR3 nucleotide sequence: TGTGCCAGCAGCGTCGGGACAGTAAACACTGAAGCTTTCTTT. The V and J genes are TRBV7-2 and TRBJ1-1, with 7 bases lining up with TRBD1. The CDR3 is 14 amino acids. From germline, CDR1 is SGHTA and CDR2 FQGNSA. With 5 bases clipped from V and 2 bases from J, the junction kept 5 bases outside the gene matches.

V and J are TRBV5-1 and TRBJ2-3; no clear D gene. Trimming pared 0 bases from V and 0 bases from J, leaving 11 bases between. This CDR3 region has 16 residues. Germline values: CDR1 SGHRS, CDR2 YFSETQ. In DNA form, the CDR3 reads TGCGCCAGCAGCTTGGATGGTGGCGGCAGCACAGATACGCAGTATTTT. This sequence encodes CASSLDGGGSTDTQYF.

The gene calls are TRBV3-1 and TRBJ2-7; TRBD2 might be the D (7 bases). The CDR3 is 16 amino acids. The V gene lost 1 base and the J gene lost 1 base, with 14 bases spanning the gap. Per the germline V gene, CDR1 is LGHDT and CDR2 is YNNKEL (reference sequence). This CDR3 reads CASSQVGGGRSYEQYF. CDR3 sequence (DNA): TGTGCCAGCAGCCAAGTGGGAGGGGGGAGATCCTACGAGCAGTACTTC.

This rearrangement joins TRBV2 to TRBJ2-7, with a tentative D call TRBD2 (5 bases). Trimming pared 5 bases from V and 3 bases from J, leaving 14 bases between. Germline CDR1 is SNHLY and CDR2 is FYNNEI. The CDR3 runs to 14 residues. The CDR3 reads CASSSTDGNYEQYF. In nucleotides, the CDR3 is TGTGCCAGCAGTTCCACGGACGGGAACTACGAGCAGTACTTC.

The sample holds a few counts of this clonotype. The chain has TRBV5-6 and TRBJ2-7, with a weak D call TRBD2 (6 bases). The V end lost 4 bases, the J end lost 1 base, and 15 bases lay between the germline ends. The V gene's germline CDR1 is SGHDT and CDR2 YYEEEE. The CDR3 runs 15 residues. The CDR3: CASSLGSRGSYEQYF. CDR3 DNA sequence: TGTGCCAGCAGCCTCGGGAGCCGGGGTTCCTACGAGCAGTACTTC.

This clonotype was detected a few times. The chain links TRBV25-1 to TRBJ1-1; D not certain. Trimming stripped 7 bases from V and 0 bases from J, with 9 bases between. The CDR3 totals 13 residues. The germline V gene has CDR1 MGHDK and CDR2 SYGVNS. The DNA for the CDR3 is TGTGCCAGCATCGGACGGCTGAACACTGAAGCTTTCTTT. It specifies CASIGRLNTEAFF.